This T cell receptor (beta chain) was profiled in a study of cytomegalovirus exposure and HLA in healthy donors. These donors counted as nominally healthy when sampled, but unrecorded immune exposures were likely. Study-level findings and limits: In a later analysis, several top co-occurrence clusters appeared linked to parvovirus B19, influenza, CMV and Epstein-Barr virus. It was taken for granted in presence/absence analyses that sequencing depth across donors was roughly uniform. Among TCR beta chains, those listed as cytomegalovirus-associated numbered over 150.

PCR used 60 Vbeta primers and 13 Jbeta primers. The protocol was immunoSEQ multiplex PCR, while the TCRdb copy is restricted to in-frame clones and leaves out a portion. In the table there are approximately 220,000 clones, nearly 80% of which are singletons. On this clone itself: Its antigen remains unidentified.

The TCR originated in a male donor in good health and CMV-seronegative. Sequences were obtained from PBMCs.

The CDR3 region has the DNA TGCGCCAGCAGCCAACAAACAGGAGCAACTAATGAAAAACTGTTTTTT. Protein product: CASSQQTGATNEKLFF. This chain connects TRBV4-3 to TRBJ1-4; D possibly corresponds to TRBD1 (5 bases). Trimming removed 2 bases at V and 0 bases at J, with 10 bases between. Germline values: CDR1 LGHNA, CDR2 YSLEER. The CDR3 is 16 amino acids.